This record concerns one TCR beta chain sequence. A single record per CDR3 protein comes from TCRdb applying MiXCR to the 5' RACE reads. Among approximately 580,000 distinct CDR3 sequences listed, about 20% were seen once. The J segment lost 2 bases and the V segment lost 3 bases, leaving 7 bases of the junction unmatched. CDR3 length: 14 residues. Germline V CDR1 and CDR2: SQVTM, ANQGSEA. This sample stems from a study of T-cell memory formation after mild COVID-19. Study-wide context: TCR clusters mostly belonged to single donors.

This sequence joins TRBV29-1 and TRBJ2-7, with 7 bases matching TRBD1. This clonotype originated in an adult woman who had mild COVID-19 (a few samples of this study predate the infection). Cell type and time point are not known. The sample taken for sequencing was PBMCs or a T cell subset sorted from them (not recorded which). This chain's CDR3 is CSVDATGTAYEQYF. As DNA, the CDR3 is TGCAGCGTTGATGCGACCGGGACAGCCTACGAGCAGTACTTC.